These T cell receptor beta chains were read from a single sample in a study of blood T cell repertoires in COVID-19. TCRdb keeps only in-frame clones here, not all; method: immunoSEQ multiplex PCR. Of 250,000 to 400,000 clones in the sample, under 90% were seen once. Material: peripheral blood. The receptors derive from a woman in her twenties or thirties with COVID-19, enrolled during active disease. Each CDR3 is given with its conserved first and last residue. The order of the fields is V gene, CDR3 protein.

V gene: TRBV19; CDR3 protein: CASTGTVYGYTF
V gene: TRBV30; CDR3 protein: CAWSDRSGAFF
V gene: TRBV2; CDR3 protein: CATQQVTEAFF
V gene: TRBV24-1; CDR3 protein: CATSDSPWDRGAFF
V gene: TRBV30; CDR3 protein: CAWSDLALKAFF
V gene: TRBV4-1; CDR3 protein: CASSQEKQHNSPLHF
V gene: TRBV12-5; CDR3 protein: CASATAGVEKLFF
V gene: TRBV7-2; CDR3 protein: CASSLLRSGSPLHF
V gene: TRBV19; CDR3 protein: CASSLLAGSSEQYF
V gene: TRBV5-1; CDR3 protein: CASSGQGFNEQYF
V gene: TRBV5-4; CDR3 protein: CASSSYSTDTQYF
V gene: TRBV28; CDR3 protein: CASSTPSGVRYGYTF
V gene: TRBV11-3; CDR3 protein: CASSLDRGGDDKNIQYF
V gene: TRBV2; CDR3 protein: CASSVPQWQGGIDTQYF
V gene: TRBV2; CDR3 protein: CATVGLAGVVDEQFF
V gene: TRBV19; CDR3 protein: CASSATGLSNQPQHF
V gene: TRBV5-1; CDR3 protein: CASSLGLSPDTQYF
V gene: TRBV2; CDR3 protein: CASILDPGLLSYEQYF
V gene: TRBV23-1; CDR3 protein: CASSHSDRGRDQPQHF
V gene: TRBV7-9; CDR3 protein: CASSLIGTGAGELFF
V gene: TRBV5-1; CDR3 protein: CASSLTSGSTEAFF
V gene: TRBV7-2; CDR3 protein: CASSLVGRPYNEQFF
V gene: TRBV11-2; CDR3 protein: CASSLEVPRLYEQYF
V gene: TRBV7-9; CDR3 protein: CASSLETGHEYEQYF
V gene: TRBV3-1/TRBV3-2; CDR3 protein: CASSLIGGAPAVGELFF
V gene: TRBV24-1; CDR3 protein: CATSDLRGSSYNEQFF
V gene: TRBV7-8; CDR3 protein: CASSLIATGNTEAFF
V gene: TRBV11-2; CDR3 protein: CASSSGLRPVYEQYF
V gene: TRBV28; CDR3 protein: CASSADGTGEFRREQFF
V gene: TRBV4-1; CDR3 protein: CASSQVRSQPQHF
V gene: TRBV28; CDR3 protein: CASTQRAGGYGYTF
V gene: TRBV7-9; CDR3 protein: CASSLGTGSSGNTIYF
V gene: TRBV9; CDR3 protein: CASSPGGGAPGELFF
V gene: TRBV28; CDR3 protein: CASSLGAASSNEQFF
V gene: TRBV27; CDR3 protein: CASSLQGLGWGTEAFF
V gene: TRBV10-3; CDR3 protein: CAISPLLANYGYTF
V gene: TRBV18; CDR3 protein: CASSFEGRGYGYTF
V gene: TRBV6-5; CDR3 protein: CASTSGRGLRGYTF
V gene: TRBV10-3; CDR3 protein: CATGQGNTEAFF
V gene: TRBV7-8; CDR3 protein: CASSPRNRAVNTEAFF
V gene: TRBV5-4; CDR3 protein: CASSPGTGVTEAFF
V gene: TRBV19; CDR3 protein: CASSTTSGAFYEQYF
V gene: TRBV14; CDR3 protein: CASSQVRVAGSSGANVLTF
V gene: TRBV5-1; CDR3 protein: CASSLASGGGNEQFF
V gene: TRBV30; CDR3 protein: CAWRQGAKGNTEAFF
V gene: TRBV11-2; CDR3 protein: CASSLEGVYGYTF
V gene: TRBV5-1; CDR3 protein: CASSLEPDRGNEKLFF
V gene: TRBV19; CDR3 protein: CASSITGWDNRPQHF
V gene: TRBV7-2; CDR3 protein: CASSLTTSGSYEQYF
V gene: TRBV2; CDR3 protein: CASSVLAGVGDTQYF
V gene: TRBV29-1; CDR3 protein: CSVQGQSHEQYF
V gene: TRBV9; CDR3 protein: CASSVDVTSGYEQYF
V gene: TRBV5-1; CDR3 protein: CASSFTKLAGVNEQFF
V gene: TRBV9; CDR3 protein: CASSRGTSGSYEQYF
V gene: TRBV9; CDR3 protein: CASSGTSPTDTQYF
V gene: TRBV5-4; CDR3 protein: CASSFASSNEAFF
V gene: TRBV6-6; CDR3 protein: CASSTEGMNTEAFF
V gene: TRBV16; CDR3 protein: CASSFGGKTEAFF
V gene: TRBV12-3/TRBV12-4; CDR3 protein: CASRDSLNQPQHF
V gene: TRBV5-1; CDR3 protein: CASSWTGGHEQYF